The sequence of this T cell receptor beta chain was determined in a study of beta chain features in type 1 diabetes. Study-wide context: There was similarity between patients and healthy donors in age, gender and cell yields.

Averaging around 120 mL, one heparinised blood draw was given by each donor. Looked up from germline, CDR1 is MNHNY and CDR2 is SVGAGI (reference sequence). The CDR3 totals 15 residues. Trimming removed 8 bases at V and 1 base at J, with 15 bases between. Sequencing targeted expressed TCRB transcripts, as all isolated RNA had been reverse transcribed. This table comes from immunoSEQ multiplex PCR, and its TCRdb copy is limited to in-frame clones, with some not included. The repertoire holds about 240,000 clones, with about 15% as singletons. This clone appeared a few times. Its antigen is unidentified. Overall study findings and caveats: Moderate yet significant TCRB CDR3 shortening was seen in Type 1 diabetes patients in all four CD4+ subsets.

The sequence was obtained from a young man with type 1 diabetes. The chain links TRBV6-6 to TRBJ1-3, with D perhaps TRBD1 (5 bases). The specimen was naive CD4+ T cells from blood. The CDR3 here is CASGHKTVSGNTIYF. CDR3 DNA sequence: TGTGCCAGCGGACACAAGACAGTATCTGGAAACACCATATATTTT.